The rows below give T cell receptor beta chains drawn from one sample of a study of OX40 agonist ivuxolimab in advanced cancers. The assay was immunoSEQ multiplex PCR, and TCRdb's table has in-frame clones only and misses some. In the table there are about 36,000 clones, about 81% of which are singletons. Specimen: CD4+ or CD8+ T cells sorted from blood, collected in a trial of the OX40 agonist ivuxolimab. These receptors were collected from an adult with an advanced solid tumor such as melanoma, head and neck, liver or kidney cancer. CDR3s include the opening cysteine and the closing phenylalanine or tryptophan. A D gene is named only where the DNA matches it firmly. Rows give clone size only sometimes, using once, few, many, or a class for an expanded clone.

size,V,J,D,CDR3,DNA
NA,TRBV6-1,TRBJ1-2,NA,CASSPRGGVSYGYTF,TGTGCCAGCAGCCCTCGAGGGGGGGTGAGCTATGGCTACACCTTC
NA,TRBV16,TRBJ2-7,NA,CASSQLQGGEQYF,TGTGCCAGCAGCCAACTCCAGGGGGGCGAGCAGTACTTC
NA,TRBV18,TRBJ1-4,NA,CASSTGRNEKLFF,TGTGCCAGCTCCACGGGGCGAAATGAAAAACTGTTTTTT
few,TRBV28,TRBJ1-4,NA,CASRDTGPMGEKLFF,TGTGCCAGCAGGGACACGGGCCCGATGGGTGAAAAACTGTTTTTT
NA,TRBV18,TRBJ1-4,NA,CASSPGLNEKLFF,TGTGCCAGCTCACCAGGTCTTAATGAAAAACTGTTTTTT
NA,TRBV7-9,TRBJ1-6,NA,CASSSGNSPLHF,TGTGCCAGCAGCTCAGGGAATTCACCCCTCCACTTT
NA,TRBV7-9,TRBJ2-3,NA,CASSLASTDTQYF,TGTGCCAGCAGCTTGGCCAGTACAGATACGCAGTATTTT
NA,TRBV29-1,TRBJ2-3,TRBD2,CSVTSGPTDTQYF,TGCAGCGTTACTAGCGGGCCCACAGATACGCAGTATTTT
NA,TRBV6-1,TRBJ1-2,NA,CASSEAGGRGYTF,TGTGCCAGCAGTGAAGCGGGCGGGAGGGGCTACACCTTC
NA,TRBV7-2,TRBJ1-4,TRBD1,CASSTGTVNEKLFF,TGTGCCAGCAGCACCGGGACAGTAAATGAAAAACTGTTTTTT
NA,TRBV19,TRBJ2-7,NA,CASSVRPNSYEQYF,TGTGCCAGTAGTGTACGGCCGAACTCCTACGAGCAGTACTTC
NA,TRBV2,TRBJ1-5,NA,CASSGTRQGSNQPQHF,TGTGCCAGCAGTGGCACTCGGCAAGGGAGCAATCAGCCCCAGCATTTT
NA,TRBV28,TRBJ2-7,NA,CASSRLRGTESSYEQYF,TGTGCCAGCAGCCGCCTCCGTGGGACTGAAAGCTCCTACGAGCAGTACTTC
NA,TRBV30,TRBJ1-2,NA,CAWSPRGRYYGYTF,TGTGCCTGGAGTCCCAGGGGAAGGTACTATGGCTACACCTTC
NA,TRBV10-3,TRBJ2-1,TRBD1,CAISGRTGAYNEQFF,TGTGCCATCAGCGGAAGGACAGGGGCCTACAATGAGCAGTTCTTC
NA,TRBV11-3,TRBJ2-6,NA,CASNVSTRLTRSGANVLTF,TGTGCCAGCAACGTCTCGACAAGGTTGACAAGGTCTGGGGCCAACGTCCTGACTTTC
NA,TRBV6-1,TRBJ1-1,NA,CASFDLGQINTEAFF,TGTGCCAGCTTCGATTTGGGGCAAATTAACACTGAAGCTTTCTTT
NA,TRBV18,TRBJ2-2,NA,CASSPIATNTGELFF,TGTGCCAGCTCACCAATAGCCACGAACACCGGGGAGCTGTTTTTT
once,TRBV5-1,TRBJ1-4,NA,CASSRDRPNEKLFF,TGCGCCAGCAGCCGAGACAGACCAAATGAAAAACTGTTTTTT
NA,TRBV4-2,TRBJ2-5,NA,CASSQVSADQETQYF,TGTGCCAGCAGCCAAGTATCAGCGGATCAAGAGACCCAGTACTTC
NA,TRBV11-2,TRBJ2-3,TRBD2,CASSFDTSGRALDTQYF,TGTGCCAGCAGCTTCGATACTAGCGGGAGGGCCCTCGATACGCAGTATTTT
NA,TRBV5-1,TRBJ2-5,TRBD1,CASSSGTGVETQYF,TGCGCCAGCAGCTCGGGGACAGGGGTAGAGACCCAGTACTTC
NA,TRBV28,TRBJ1-5,NA,CASSLSEPQHF,TGTGCCAGCAGTTTGTCGGAGCCCCAGCATTTT
once,TRBV10-2,TRBJ2-3,TRBD1,CASSTGGPSTDTQYF,TGCGCCAGCAGTACAGGGGGGCCTAGCACAGATACGCAGTATTTT
NA,TRBV7-2,TRBJ1-5,NA,CASSYSNQPQHF,TGTGCCAGCAGCTATAGCAATCAGCCCCAGCATTTT
NA,TRBV5-1,TRBJ2-7,NA,CASSLAETGGFEQYF,TGCGCCAGCAGCTTGGCTGAAACCGGGGGTTTCGAGCAGTACTTC
NA,TRBV5-1,TRBJ2-1,TRBD1,CASSGGQPLYNEQFF,TGCGCCAGCAGCGGGGGACAGCCCCTCTACAATGAGCAGTTCTTC
NA,TRBV10-2,TRBJ2-7,TRBD2,CASSESWTSGRSYTYEQYF,TGCGCCAGCAGTGAGTCGTGGACTAGCGGGAGATCCTACACGTACGAGCAGTACTTC
NA,TRBV28,TRBJ1-1,NA,CASSSSGGDTEAFF,TGTGCCAGCAGTTCCTCAGGAGGTGACACTGAAGCTTTCTTT
NA,TRBV9,TRBJ1-4,NA,CASSPGGEGKLFF,TGTGCCAGCAGCCCAGGAGGGGAAGGAAAACTGTTTTTT
NA,TRBV29-1,TRBJ2-5,NA,CSVLPGRETQYF,TGCAGCGTTCTACCGGGGCGGGAGACCCAGTACTTC
once,TRBV30,TRBJ2-2,NA,CAWRVGTSLTGELFF,TGTGCCTGGAGGGTCGGGACCTCTCTCACCGGGGAGCTGTTTTTT
NA,TRBV5-1,TRBJ2-5,NA,CASSSVSGRETQYF,TGCGCCAGCAGCTCCGTTTCAGGGCGAGAGACCCAGTACTTC
once,TRBV4-3,TRBJ2-5,TRBD2,CASSLLAGGPETQYF,TGCGCCAGCAGCCTCTTAGCGGGGGGGCCAGAGACCCAGTACTTC
once,TRBV7-7,TRBJ2-5,TRBD2,CASSVSGSGETQYF,TGTGCCAGCAGTGTTAGCGGGAGCGGGGAGACCCAGTACTTC
NA,TRBV28,TRBJ1-4,NA,CASSEPGAGREKLFF,TGTGCCAGCAGTGAACCCGGGGCAGGGCGGGAAAAACTGTTTTTT
NA,TRBV4-1,TRBJ2-7,TRBD2,CASSRTEREGLYEQYF,TGCGCCAGCAGCCGGACGGAGCGGGAGGGCCTCTACGAGCAGTACTTC
NA,TRBV21-1,TRBJ1-1,NA,CASSKVPGMGTEAFF,TGTGCCAGCAGCAAAGTCCCGGGAATGGGAACTGAAGCTTTCTTT
NA,TRBV6-5,TRBJ1-3,NA,CASSLAEGNTIYF,TGTGCCAGCAGCCTCGCCGAGGGAAACACCATATATTTT
NA,TRBV30,TRBJ2-5,TRBD1,CAWSNGQGVWYQETQYF,TGTGCCTGGAGTAACGGACAGGGGGTTTGGTACCAAGAGACCCAGTACTTC
NA,TRBV19,TRBJ2-5,NA,CASSKATQETQYF,TGTGCCAGTAGTAAAGCAACCCAAGAGACCCAGTACTTC
NA,TRBV18,TRBJ1-1,NA,CASSSNTNTEAFF,TGTGCCAGCTCATCGAATACTAACACTGAAGCTTTCTTT
NA,TRBV6-5,TRBJ1-2,NA,CASRTGTYGYTF,TGTGCCAGCAGGACGGGGACCTATGGCTACACCTTC
NA,TRBV5-4,TRBJ1-6,NA,CASSLDPRPDSPLHF,TGTGCCAGCAGCTTGGATCCACGCCCCGATTCACCCCTCCACTTT
NA,TRBV27,TRBJ1-5,NA,CASSFSRSSNQPQHF,TGTGCCAGCAGTTTCTCTCGCAGTAGCAATCAGCCCCAGCATTTT
NA,TRBV7-7,TRBJ2-1,TRBD1,CASSFGTGGWDEQFF,TGTGCCAGCAGCTTCGGGACAGGGGGCTGGGATGAGCAGTTCTTC
NA,TRBV28,TRBJ2-2,NA,CASVRGGPSTGELFF,TGTGCCAGCGTTAGAGGAGGGCCCAGCACCGGGGAGCTGTTTTTT
NA,TRBV7-2,TRBJ2-2,TRBD2,CAIFQGLAQNTGELFF,TGTGCCATCTTCCAGGGACTAGCGCAGAACACCGGGGAGCTGTTTTTT
NA,TRBV7-9,TRBJ1-1,NA,CASTLTGITEAFF,TGTGCCAGCACCCTAACAGGGATAACTGAAGCTTTCTTT
NA,TRBV6-5,TRBJ2-7,TRBD1,CASTPPQGDSYEQYF,TGTGCCAGCACCCCCCCTCAGGGGGACTCCTACGAGCAGTACTTC
NA,TRBV28,TRBJ2-7,TRBD2,CASSSHGLAVGEQYF,TGTGCCAGCAGTTCGCATGGACTAGCGGTAGGCGAGCAGTACTTC
NA,TRBV6-8,TRBJ1-4,NA,CASSLQGRVGEKLFF,TGTGCCAGCAGTTTACAGGGAAGGGTGGGGGAAAAACTGTTTTTT